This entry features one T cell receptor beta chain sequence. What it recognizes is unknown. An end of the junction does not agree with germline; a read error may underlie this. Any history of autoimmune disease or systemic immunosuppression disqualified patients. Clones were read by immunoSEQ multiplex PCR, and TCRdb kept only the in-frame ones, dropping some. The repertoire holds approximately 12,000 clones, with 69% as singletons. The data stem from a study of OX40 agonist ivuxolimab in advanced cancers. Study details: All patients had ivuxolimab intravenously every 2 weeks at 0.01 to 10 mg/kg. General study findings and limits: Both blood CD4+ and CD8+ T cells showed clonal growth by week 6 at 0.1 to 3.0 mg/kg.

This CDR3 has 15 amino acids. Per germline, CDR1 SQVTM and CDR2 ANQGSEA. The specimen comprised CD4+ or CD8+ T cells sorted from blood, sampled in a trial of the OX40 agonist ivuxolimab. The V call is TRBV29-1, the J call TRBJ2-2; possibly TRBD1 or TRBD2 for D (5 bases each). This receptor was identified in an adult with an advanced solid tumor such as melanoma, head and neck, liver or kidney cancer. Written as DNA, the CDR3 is TGCGGCGTTGAAAAATTGGGGACCCCCACCGGGGAGCTGTTTTTT. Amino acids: CGVEKLGTPTGELFF.